Presented here are 10 T cell receptor beta chains from one specimen sequenced in a study of technical replicates of blood from a handful of donors. Assay: immunoSEQ multiplex PCR; the TCRdb copy retains only in-frame clones and omits some. There are over 70,000 clones in the sample; 96% occur only once, and nearly 0.2% lies in the top ten. Sequencing was performed on T cells isolated from PBMCs. Receptor source: a human donor in good health.

Here the CDR3 reads CASSVAPLAAGEADTQYF. In DNA, the CDR3 is TGTGCCAGCAGCGTAGCTCCCCTAGCCGCGGGAGAGGCAGATACGCAGTATTTT. The chain uses TRBV9 and TRBJ2-3; 7 bases match TRBD2. Losses at the gene ends were 0 bases for V and 4 bases for J; bases not matched to a gene: 14. Germline CDR1 is SGDLS and CDR2 is YYNGEE. The CDR3 has 18 amino acids.

This rearrangement joins TRBV11-3 to TRBJ1-1; 7 positions match TRBD1. The germline V gene encodes CDR1 SGHNT and CDR2 YENEEA. J lost 3 bases, V lost 7 bases, and 5 bases had no gene match. The CDR3 loop spans 13 amino acids. Here the CDR3 DNA reads TGTGCCAGCACCCTTGACAGGGACACTGAAGCTTTCTTT. Translated: CASTLDRDTEAFF. The whole variable domain, filled in from reference TRBV11-3 and TRBJ1-1, reads EAGVVQSPRYKIIEKKQPVAFWCNPISGHNTLYWYLQNLGQGPELLIRYENEEAVDDSQLPKDRFSAERLKGVDSTLKIQPAELGDSAVYLCASTLDRDTEAFFGQGTRLTVV.

This sequence joins TRBV7-2 and TRBJ2-3, with unresolved D. The V and J ends lost 2 bases and 4 bases respectively, with 7 bases between them. Germline V gene data show CDR1 as SGHTA and CDR2 as FQGNSA. The CDR3 is made up of 13 amino acids. CDR3 loop: CASSLNRADTQYF. The DNA of the CDR3 is TGTGCCAGCAGCTTAAACAGAGCAGATACGCAGTATTTT.

This CDR3 reads CATSLDTLGGYTF. Here the CDR3 DNA reads TGTGCCACCAGCTTGGACACGCTCGGGGGCTACACCTTC. The chain carries TRBV15 and TRBJ1-2; D perhaps matches TRBD1 (5 bases). V was cut by 5 bases and J by 8 bases, with 15 bases left in between. Germline V CDR1 and CDR2: LNHNV, YYDKDF (reference sequence). The CDR3 has 13 residues.

The chain uses TRBV2 and TRBJ2-7; possible D gene TRBD2, 6 bases. V lost 6 bases, J lost 3 bases, and 12 bases lay in between. The CDR3 sequence is 13 residues long. Germline assignment: CDR1 SNHLY and CDR2 FYNNEI. The CDR3 coding sequence is TGTGCCAGCAGGACCGGACTATACTACGAGCAGTACTTC. This translates into CASRTGLYYEQYF.

The chain couples TRBV28 to TRBJ1-1; D is undetermined. The CDR3 has 14 amino acids. Per germline, CDR1 MDHEN and CDR2 SYDVKM. Trimming removed 6 bases from V and 2 bases from J, with 13 bases in between. The DNA for the CDR3 is TGTGCCAGCAGCCCCACAAGGAGAAACACTGAAGCTTTCTTT. Its translation: CASSPTRRNTEAFF.

This CDR3 reads CSVEAFGQDVKSPLYEMNTEAFF. Written as DNA, the CDR3 is TGCAGCGTTGAAGCCTTCGGACAGGACGTAAAATCGCCCCTGTACGAAATGAACACTGAAGCTTTCTTT. This chain connects TRBV29-1 to TRBJ1-1; 7 nucleotides align to TRBD1. The CDR3 consists of 23 residues. Trimming cost V 1 base and J 0 bases; bases outside gene matches: 29. Per germline, CDR1 SQVTM and CDR2 ANQGSEA.

This chain joins TRBV27 and TRBJ2-7; 7 bases are a match to TRBD1. The CDR3 spans 14 residues. V was clipped by 5 bases and J by 1 base; unmatched bases: 5. Germline CDR1 is MNHEY and CDR2 is SMNVEV (reference sequence). The CDR3 bases are TGTGCCAGCAGTCTTGGACAGGCATCCTACGAGCAGTACTTC. It is translated as CASSLGQASYEQYF.

The V and J genes are TRBV5-5 and TRBJ2-3, with 11 bases that match TRBD2. Germline CDR1 is SGHKS and CDR2 is YYEKEE (reference sequence). CDR3 size: 18 residues. The trim removed 4 bases at V and 2 bases at J, leaving 12 bases unmatched. The CDR3: CASSADRRLAGPTDTQYF. The CDR3 nucleotides are TGTGCCAGCAGCGCGGACAGGAGACTAGCGGGACCCACAGATACGCAGTATTTT.

V is TRBV19 and J is TRBJ2-1; 10 positions agree with TRBD2. CDR1 is LNHDA and CDR2 is SQIVND in the germline V gene (reference sequence). The CDR3 is made up of 18 amino acids. J was trimmed by 1 base and V by 3 bases; bases with no gene match: 9. The CDR3 here is CASSIGALAGVSYNEQFF. The CDR3 DNA sequence: TGTGCCAGTAGTATCGGGGCCCTAGCGGGAGTATCCTACAATGAGCAGTTCTTC.